The 6 T cell receptor beta chains presented below share a single source sample, sequenced in a study of cytomegalovirus exposure and HLA in healthy donors (dated by TCRdb to the late 2010s). Receptor libraries were prepared by the immunoSEQ multiplex PCR assay. A mixture of 60 forward primers for TCR Vbeta segments and 13 reverse primers for TCR Jbeta segments was used in the multiplex PCR. The table was pulled from immuneACCESS by TCRdb, which kept in-frame rearrangements only. Such tables lose some clones; where checked, under half of the loss comes from unresolved V genes, and the rest has no known cause. The sample table holds approximately 100,000 clones, of which about two thirds were seen once. Less than 2.5% of the sample belongs to the ten largest clones. The sequenced sample was PBMCs. Receptor source: a man aged 45 to 65 in good health and CMV-seronegative.

The rearrangement links TRBV5-4 to TRBJ2-1, with TRBD2 matching 7 bases. Germline CDR1 is SGHNT and CDR2 is YYREEE (reference sequence). The V and J ends lost 4 bases and 3 bases, in that order; junction bases with no gene match: 4. This CDR3 is 14 amino acids long. The CDR3 sequence is CASSPGGIYNEQFF. CDR3 DNA sequence: TGTGCCAGCAGCCCCGGGGGGATCTACAATGAGCAGTTCTTC.

This clone was found a few times. The rearrangement links TRBV7-8 to TRBJ2-2; possibly TRBD1 for D (5 bases). CDR1 and CDR2 (germline): SGHVS, FQNEAQ. The germline V and J ends were trimmed by 5 bases and 3 bases, with 10 bases remaining between them. This CDR3 is 14 amino acids long. Here the CDR3 DNA reads TGTGCCAGCAGCATCAGGGTAGACACCGGGGAGCTGTTTTTT. As protein: CASSIRVDTGELFF.

This clone was seen more than once but under ten times. This sequence joins TRBV7-6 and TRBJ2-1, with a possible D match to TRBD1 (5 bases). There are 14 residues in the CDR3. The ends were cut back, 0 bases at V and 9 bases at J, with 12 bases in the middle. Germline CDR1 SGHVS, CDR2 FNYEAQ. CDR3 DNA sequence: TGTGCCAGCAGCTTAGCTTCAGGGAACAGTGAGCAGTTCTTC. Protein: CASSLASGNSEQFF. Together with reference TRBV7-6 and TRBJ2-1, the CDR3 gives the full variable domain: GAGVSQSPRYKVTKRGQDVALRCDPISGHVSLYWYRQALGQGPEFLTYFNYEAQQDKSGLPNDRFSAERPEGSISTLTIQRTEQRDSAMYRCASSLASGNSEQFFGPGTRLTVL.

The rearrangement joins TRBV6-1 to TRBJ2-3, with a possible D match to TRBD1 (5 bases). The CDR3 totals 15 residues. Trimming took 8 bases from V and 2 from J, leaving 17 bases between them. Germline CDR1 is MNHNS and CDR2 is SASEGT. CDR3 in DNA: TGTGCCAGCGGGGCTGGGCAGGGTAACACAGATACGCAGTATTTT. Its protein is CASGAGQGNTDTQYF.

The J gene is TRBJ2-7, the V gene TRBV6-1; 7 bases map to TRBD1. The ends lost 8 bases at V and 6 bases at J; junction bases unmatched: 13. Germline assignment: CDR1 MNHNS and CDR2 SASEGT. This CDR3 region has 14 residues. The chain's CDR3 is CASADSGTAFEQYF. The CDR3 DNA reads TGTGCCAGCGCAGACAGTGGGACAGCTTTCGAGCAGTACTTC.

The chain carries TRBV9 and TRBJ2-1; D unclear. CDR1 and CDR2 (germline): SGDLS, YYNGEE. V was shortened by 2 bases and J by 9 bases, with 12 bases between the two germline ends. The CDR3 extends over 13 amino acids. CDR3 region: CASSVPLDGEQFF. For the CDR3, the DNA is TGTGCCAGCAGCGTTCCTTTAGATGGTGAGCAGTTCTTC.